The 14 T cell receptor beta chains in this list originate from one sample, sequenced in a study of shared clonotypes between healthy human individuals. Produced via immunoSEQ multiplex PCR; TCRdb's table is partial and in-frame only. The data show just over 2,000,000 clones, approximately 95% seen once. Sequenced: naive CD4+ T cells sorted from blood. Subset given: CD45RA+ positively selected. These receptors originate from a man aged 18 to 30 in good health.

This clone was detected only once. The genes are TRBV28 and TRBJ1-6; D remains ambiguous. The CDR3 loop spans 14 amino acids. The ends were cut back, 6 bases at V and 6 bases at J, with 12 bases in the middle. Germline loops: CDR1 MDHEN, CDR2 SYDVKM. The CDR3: CASRPPKGNSPLHF. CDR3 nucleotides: TGTGCCAGCAGGCCGCCTAAGGGTAATTCACCCCTCCACTTT.

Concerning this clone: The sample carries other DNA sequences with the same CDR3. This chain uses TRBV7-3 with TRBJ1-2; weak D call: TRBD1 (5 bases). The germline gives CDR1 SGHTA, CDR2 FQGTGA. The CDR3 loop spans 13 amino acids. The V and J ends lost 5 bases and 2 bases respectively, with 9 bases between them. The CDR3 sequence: CASSPGQNYGYTF. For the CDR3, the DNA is TGTGCCAGCAGCCCAGGGCAAAACTATGGCTACACCTTC.

As DNA, the CDR3 is TGTGCCAGTAGTGGAGGGGTCCTAGCTAACTATGGCTACACCTTC. Protein sequence: CASSGGVLANYGYTF. This chain uses TRBV19 with TRBJ1-2; tentative D call: TRBD1 (5 bases). The V and J ends lost 5 bases and 0 bases respectively, with 13 bases between them. The length of the CDR3 is 15 residues. From germline, CDR1 is LNHDA and CDR2 SQIVND (reference sequence).

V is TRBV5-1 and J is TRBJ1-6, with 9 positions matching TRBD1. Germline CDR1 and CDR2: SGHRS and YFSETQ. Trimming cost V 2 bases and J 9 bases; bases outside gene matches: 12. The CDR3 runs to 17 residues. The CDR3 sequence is CASSFLWGQGEISPLHF. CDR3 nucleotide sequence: TGCGCCAGCAGCTTCCTTTGGGGACAGGGAGAGATTTCACCCCTCCACTTT.

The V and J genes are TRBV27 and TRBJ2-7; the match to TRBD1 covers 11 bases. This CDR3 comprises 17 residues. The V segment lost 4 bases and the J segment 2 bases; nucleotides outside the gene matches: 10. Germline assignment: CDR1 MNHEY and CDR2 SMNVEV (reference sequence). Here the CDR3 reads CASSWAGTGGRPYEQYF. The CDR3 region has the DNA TGTGCCAGCAGTTGGGCCGGGACAGGGGGTAGACCCTACGAGCAGTACTTC.

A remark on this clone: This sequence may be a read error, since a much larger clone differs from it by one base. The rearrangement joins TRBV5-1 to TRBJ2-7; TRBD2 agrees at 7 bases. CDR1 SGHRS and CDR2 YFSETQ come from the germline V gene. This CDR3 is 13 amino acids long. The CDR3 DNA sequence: TGCGCCAGCAGCCAAGCGGGGAGGTCCGAGCCGTACTTC. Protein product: CASSQAGRSEPYF.

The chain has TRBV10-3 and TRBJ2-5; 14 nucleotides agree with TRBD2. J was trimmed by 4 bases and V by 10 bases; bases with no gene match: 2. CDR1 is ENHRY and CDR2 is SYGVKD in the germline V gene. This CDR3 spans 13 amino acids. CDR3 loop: CATGTSGGETQYF. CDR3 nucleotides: TGTGCCACAGGGACTAGCGGGGGAGAGACCCAGTACTTC.

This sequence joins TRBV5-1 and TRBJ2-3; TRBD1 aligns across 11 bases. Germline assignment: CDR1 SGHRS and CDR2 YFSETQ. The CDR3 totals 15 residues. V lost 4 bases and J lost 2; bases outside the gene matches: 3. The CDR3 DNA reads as TGCGCCAGCAGCCGGACAGGGGGCAACACAGATACGCAGTATTTT. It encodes CASSRTGGNTDTQYF.

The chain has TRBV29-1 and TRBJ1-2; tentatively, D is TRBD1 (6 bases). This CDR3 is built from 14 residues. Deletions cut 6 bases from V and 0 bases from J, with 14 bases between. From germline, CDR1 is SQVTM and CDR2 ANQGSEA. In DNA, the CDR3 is TGCAGCGTCAACAGGGTTTTAGCTAACTATGGCTACACCTTC. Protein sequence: CSVNRVLANYGYTF.

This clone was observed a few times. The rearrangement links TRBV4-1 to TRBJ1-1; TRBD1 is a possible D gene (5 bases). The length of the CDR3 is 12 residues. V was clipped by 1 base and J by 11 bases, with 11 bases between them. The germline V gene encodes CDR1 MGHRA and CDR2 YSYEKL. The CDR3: CASSQVKGMAFF. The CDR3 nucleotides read TGCGCCAGCAGCCAAGTTAAGGGGATGGCTTTCTTT.

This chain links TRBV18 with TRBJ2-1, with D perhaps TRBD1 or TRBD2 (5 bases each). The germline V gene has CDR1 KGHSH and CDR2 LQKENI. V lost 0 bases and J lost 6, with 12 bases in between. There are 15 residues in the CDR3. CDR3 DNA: TGTGCCAGCTCACCACCGCTGGGGGTATCCAATGAGCAGTTCTTC. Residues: CASSPPLGVSNEQFF.

CDR3 residues: CASRRRETQYF. Written as DNA, the CDR3 is TGTGCCAGCAGGCGGAGAGAGACCCAGTACTTC. The V and J genes are TRBV11-2 and TRBJ2-5; no clear D gene. CDR1 and CDR2 from the germline V gene are SGHAT and FQNNGV. V lost 6 bases and J lost 4, with 6 bases in between. This CDR3 comprises 11 residues.

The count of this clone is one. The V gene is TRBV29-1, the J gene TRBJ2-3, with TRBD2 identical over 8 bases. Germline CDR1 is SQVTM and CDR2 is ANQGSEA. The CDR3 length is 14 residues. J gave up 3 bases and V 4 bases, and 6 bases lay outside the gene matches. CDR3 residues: CSVVNSGMTDTQYF. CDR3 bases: TGCAGCGTTGTGAATAGCGGGATGACAGATACGCAGTATTTT.

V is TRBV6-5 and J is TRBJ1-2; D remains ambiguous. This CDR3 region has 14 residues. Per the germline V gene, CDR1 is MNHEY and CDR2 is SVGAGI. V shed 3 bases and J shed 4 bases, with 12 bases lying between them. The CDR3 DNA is TGTGCCAGCAGTTATCGCCCCTTGGGCTATGGCTACACCTTC. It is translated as CASSYRPLGYGYTF.